These 9 T cell receptor beta chains originate from one sample sequenced in a study of OX40 agonist ivuxolimab in advanced cancers. Using immunoSEQ multiplex PCR, the repertoire was profiled, and TCRdb retains in-frame clones only, with some absent. Of around 20,000 clones in the sample, about 70% were seen once. This material consisted of CD4+ or CD8+ T cells sorted from blood, taken in a trial of the OX40 agonist ivuxolimab. These receptors were obtained from an adult with an advanced solid tumor such as melanoma, head and neck, liver or kidney cancer.

V gene TRBV4-3 combines with J gene TRBJ2-2, with D perhaps TRBD2 (5 bases). Per germline, CDR1 LGHNA and CDR2 YSLEER. V lost 0 bases and J lost 4, with 9 bases in between. The CDR3 is 15 residues long. The CDR3 reads CASSQEPEVTGELFF. Here the CDR3 DNA reads TGCGCCAGCAGCCAAGAGCCGGAGGTCACCGGGGAGCTGTTTTTT.

This clone is medium-sized by share. The sample carries other DNA sequences with the same CDR3. The chain has TRBV7-8 and TRBJ2-2; D possibly uses TRBD1 or TRBD2 (5 bases each). Germline lookup yields CDR1 SGHVS and CDR2 FQNEAQ. V was trimmed by 2 bases and J by 0 bases, leaving 7 bases between them. This CDR3 has 15 residues. The CDR3 loop is CASSLQGPNTGELFF. The CDR3 DNA sequence: TGTGCCAGCAGCTTACAGGGACCGAACACCGGGGAGCTGTTTTTT. Full variable domain (outside the CDR3, taken from reference TRBV7-8 and TRBJ2-2): GAGVSQSPRYKVAKRGQDVALRCDPISGHVSLFWYQQALGQGPEFLTYFQNEAQLDKSGLPSDRFFAERPEGSVSTLKIQRTQQEDSAVYLCASSLQGPNTGELFFGEGSRLTVL.

This clone was counted a few times. V usage is TRBV6-5 and J usage is TRBJ2-1; 9 bases fit TRBD2. This CDR3 spans 15 amino acids. CDR1 and CDR2 from the germline V gene are MNHEY and SVGAGI. J was trimmed by 2 bases and V by 6 bases; bases with no gene match: 5. CDR3 nucleotide sequence: TGTGCCAGCAGCTTTAGCGGGGGTCCCTACAATGAGCAGTTCTTC. Translation: CASSFSGGPYNEQFF.

Comment on this clone: This CDR3 is also generated by other DNA sequences in the sample. V gene TRBV7-2 combines with J gene TRBJ2-3, with D possibly TRBD2 on 5 matching bases. V was shortened by 1 base and J by 1 base, with 6 bases between the two germline ends. The CDR3 length is 14 residues. The germline V gene has CDR1 SGHTA and CDR2 FQGNSA. The CDR3 DNA reads TGTGCCAGCAGCTTAGGTAGCGGCACAGATACGCAGTATTTT. This codes for CASSLGSGTDTQYF.

This rearrangement joins TRBV2 to TRBJ2-5; 8 nucleotides match TRBD2. The length of the CDR3 is 13 residues. With 6 bases clipped from V and 5 bases from J, the junction kept 5 bases outside the gene matches. Germline lookup yields CDR1 SNHLY and CDR2 FYNNEI. DNA for the CDR3: TGTGCCAGCAGCCCCGGGACTAGGGAGACCCAGTACTTC. Translation gives CASSPGTRETQYF.

The chain links TRBV11-2 to TRBJ2-7; TRBD1 matches at 8 bases. J was trimmed by 2 bases and V by 4 bases; bases with no gene match: 10. This CDR3 region has 16 residues. Germline V gene data show CDR1 as SGHAT and CDR2 as FQNNGV. The CDR3 reads CASSSTGTGFTYEQYF. The CDR3, as DNA: TGTGCCAGCAGCTCCACCGGGACAGGATTTACCTACGAGCAGTACTTC.

The chain couples TRBV11-1 to TRBJ2-5; D is unresolved. Trimming removed 1 base at V and 7 bases at J, with 7 bases between. The CDR3 is 12 amino acids. The germline V gene has CDR1 SGHAT and CDR2 FQDESV (reference sequence). CDR3 DNA sequence: TGTGCCAGCAGCTTAGGCGCCGGGACCCAGTACTTC. Its protein is CASSLGAGTQYF.

As DNA, the CDR3 is TGTGCCAGCAGCCCCGCCTCGGGGGCAGAGACCCAGTACTTC. This translates into CASSPASGAETQYF. The rearrangement links TRBV7-7 to TRBJ2-5; either TRBD1 or TRBD2 may supply D (6 bases each). V gave up 5 bases and J gave up 4 bases, with 14 bases separating them. CDR1 is SSHAT and CDR2 is FNYEAQ in the germline V gene (reference sequence). The CDR3 extends over 14 amino acids.

This clone came up a few times. This rearrangement joins TRBV9 to TRBJ1-1; TRBD1 agrees at 8 bases. CDR1 SGDLS and CDR2 YYNGEE come from the germline V gene. The length of the CDR3 is 16 residues. V shed 0 bases and J 5 bases; nucleotides not matched to a gene: 9. CDR3 sequence (DNA): TGTGCCAGCAGCGTAGCGGACAGGGCTTGGAGGACTGAAGCTTTCTTT. It encodes CASSVADRAWRTEAFF.